This T cell receptor beta chain stems from a study of T cells in Graves' hyperthyroidism and ophthalmopathy. This clonotype was counted ten times or more. Amplified TCR beta CDR3 regions came from RNA transcripts. First-round RT-PCR of the TCR CDR3 relied on the HTBI primer set. TCRdb fed the multiplex PCR reads into MiXCR, producing one record per CDR3 protein. The repertoire includes hundreds of thousands of distinct CDR3 sequences, about 15% of them detected once, and over 10% sits in the top ten. The CDR3 is 16 amino acids. Trimming left V 5 bases short and J 2 bases short, with 18 bases between. Germline CDR1 is MNHEY and CDR2 is SMNVEV (reference sequence).

This rearrangement joins TRBV27 to TRBJ1-2, with D possibly matching TRBD1 (5 bases). The source material was blood. This TCR was recovered from a man between 18 and 29 years old with Graves' ophthalmopathy. The CDR3 coding sequence is TGTGCCAGCAGTCCCCTCTCCGGGACCGGCAACTATGGCTACACCTTC. Encoded protein: CASSPLSGTGNYGYTF.